This is a list of T cell receptor beta chains from one sample in a study of identical twins. TCRdb reprocessed the 5' RACE reads with MiXCR, giving one entry per CDR3 protein. The repertoire holds over 600,000 distinct CDR3 sequences, with about 20% as singletons. These data were also reused for a study on T cells expressing NK-cell markers.

The material sequenced was PBMCs. Receptors originate from a woman aged 18-29 years in good health. Both conserved end residues are part of each CDR3. The D gene is left open where the match is weak. Rows may omit the clone size; those that give it use once, few, many or a size class.

clone size	D gene	V gene	J gene	CDR3 protein	CDR3 DNA
NA	TRBD1	TRBV2	TRBJ2-7	CASHKQGAMYEQYF	TGTGCCAGTCACAAACAGGGGGCGATGTACGAGCAGTACTTC
NA	NA	TRBV4-2	TRBJ1-2	CASSQGAGSANYGYTF	TGTGCCAGCAGCCAAGGGGCCGGCTCGGCTAACTATGGCTACACCTTC
NA	NA	TRBV12-3/TRBV12-4	TRBJ1-1	CASSFHRDGGAFF	TGTGCCAGCAGTTTCCACAGGGATGGGGGAGCTTTCTTT
NA	NA	TRBV20-1	TRBJ1-4	CSARDSGKKEKLFF	TGCAGTGCTAGAGACTCCGGCAAGAAGGAAAAACTGTTTTTT
NA	TRBD2	TRBV4-3	TRBJ2-5	CASSQGTSARETQYF	TGCGCCAGCAGCCAAGGGACTAGCGCTAGGGAGACCCAGTACTTC
NA	NA	TRBV7-9	TRBJ2-1	CASSWSPTREKNNEQFF	TGTGCCAGCAGCTGGAGCCCTACGAGGGAGAAGAACAATGAGCAGTTCTTC
NA	TRBD1	TRBV28	TRBJ2-1	CASSTRTGNNEQFF	TGTGCCAGCAGTACGCGGACAGGGAACAATGAGCAGTTCTTC
few	TRBD1	TRBV6-1	TRBJ1-6	CATQGQNNSPLHF	TGTGCCACACAGGGGCAGAATAATTCACCCCTCCACTTT
few	NA	TRBV10-2	TRBJ1-2	CASSETPNYGYTF	TGCGCCAGCAGTGAGACCCCTAACTATGGCTACACCTTC
few	NA	TRBV20-1	TRBJ1-2	CSAREEADAYGYTF	TGCAGTGCTAGAGAGGAAGCAGACGCTTATGGCTACACCTTC
few	TRBD2	TRBV27	TRBJ2-7	CASSRSGATPWEQYF	TGTGCCAGCAGTCGCAGCGGGGCTACTCCTTGGGAGCAGTACTTC
NA	NA	TRBV6-1	TRBJ2-7	CASRETDEQYF	TGTGCCAGCAGGGAAACGGATGAGCAGTACTTC
few	TRBD1	TRBV6-1	TRBJ2-7	CASSHGQAGQYEQYF	TGTGCCAGCAGCCATGGACAGGCCGGACAGTACGAGCAGTACTTC
few	NA	TRBV5-1	TRBJ2-5	CASSLGVASQETQYF	TGCGCCAGCAGCTTGGGGGTTGCGTCTCAAGAGACCCAGTACTTC
few	TRBD2	TRBV5-1	TRBJ2-1	CASSLGLAGGPREQFF	TGCGCCAGCAGCTTGGGTCTAGCGGGGGGGCCCAGAGAGCAGTTCTTC
few	NA	TRBV9	TRBJ2-5	CASSVNTRGETQYF	TGTGCCAGCAGCGTTAATACTCGAGGGGAGACCCAGTACTTC
NA	NA	TRBV24-1	TRBJ2-4	CATSSPRPLAKNIQYF	TGTGCCACCAGTTCACCGCGTCCGTTAGCCAAAAACATTCAGTACTTC
NA	NA	TRBV29-1	TRBJ1-1	CSVYPRNTEAFF	TGCAGCGTATACCCCAGGAACACTGAAGCTTTCTTT
few	NA	TRBV9	TRBJ1-1	CASTSPPRF	TGTGCCAGCACCTCACCCCCCCGGTTT
few	NA	TRBV7-8	TRBJ2-7	CASSLAQVYEQYF	TGTGCCAGCAGCTTAGCACAGGTCTACGAGCAGTACTTC
NA	NA	TRBV5-8	TRBJ2-1	CASSLEDLYNEQFF	TGTGCCAGCAGCTTGGAAGACTTGTACAATGAGCAGTTCTTC
few	NA	TRBV5-1	TRBJ1-2	CASSISGENGYTF	TGCGCCAGCAGCATATCAGGGGAGAATGGCTACACCTTC
NA	TRBD2	TRBV12-3/TRBV12-4	TRBJ2-1	CASSPSGSREQFF	TGTGCCAGCAGCCCTAGCGGGAGTCGGGAGCAGTTCTTC
NA	NA	TRBV12-3/TRBV12-4	TRBJ1-1	CATTTGLNTEAFF	TGTGCCACCACCACAGGTCTGAACACTGAAGCTTTCTTT
NA	NA	TRBV18	TRBJ2-7	CASSWPGRLLF	TGTGCCAGCTCATGGCCGGGACGCCTGCTTTTC
few	NA	TRBV7-8	TRBJ2-3	CASRSGRQGRDTQYF	TGTGCCAGCAGATCAGGCCGCCAGGGGAGGGATACGCAGTATTTT
NA	NA	TRBV5-1	TRBJ2-7	CASSFVGRSSYEQYF	TGCGCCAGCAGCTTCGTGGGACGGAGCTCCTACGAGCAGTACTTC
many	NA	TRBV4-3	TRBJ1-3	CASSQLLGSGNTIYF	TGCGCCAGCAGCCAACTCCTGGGATCTGGAAACACCATATATTTT
NA	NA	TRBV7-8	TRBJ2-6	CASSTHLISGANVLTF	TGTGCCAGCAGCACGCACCTGATCTCTGGGGCCAACGTCCTGACTTTC
many	NA	TRBV9	TRBJ2-1	CASSVAIGANEQFF	TGTGCCAGCAGCGTAGCTATCGGGGCCAATGAGCAGTTCTTC
many	NA	TRBV4-3	TRBJ1-2	CASSQDGSRAYGYTF	TGCGCCAGCAGCCAAGATGGGAGCAGGGCCTATGGCTACACCTTC
NA	NA	TRBV10-3	TRBJ2-5	CAISSGETQYF	TGTGCCATCAGTAGCGGAGAGACCCAGTACTTC
NA	TRBD1	TRBV30	TRBJ2-5	CAWSQGQGFQETQYF	TGTGCCTGGAGCCAGGGACAGGGATTCCAAGAGACCCAGTACTTC
NA	NA	TRBV24-1	TRBJ2-1	CATSDPGGWGQQFF	TGTGCCACCAGTGATCCGGGAGGATGGGGGCAGCAGTTCTTC
many	TRBD2	TRBV29-1	TRBJ2-7	CSAATSGGATTHEQYF	TGCAGCGCCGCGACTAGCGGGGGGGCTACAACCCACGAGCAGTACTTC
few	NA	TRBV25-1	TRBJ1-2	CASSESTWGYTF	TGTGCCAGCAGTGAATCGACGTGGGGCTACACCTTC